The 15 T cell receptor beta chains below all came from one sample that was sequenced in a study of identical twins. TCRdb re-derived calls from the 5' RACE reads in MiXCR, one entry per CDR3 protein. The profile shows fewer than 250,000 distinct CDR3 sequences, around 15% of them singletons. These data were likewise used in another study, on T cells expressing NK-cell markers.

Sequencing used CD8+ T cells sorted from blood. The receptors come from a woman aged 18-29 years in good health.

J is TRBJ1-1 and V is TRBV6-5; 9 bases map to TRBD1. The germline V gene has CDR1 MNHEY and CDR2 SVGAGI. The CDR3 is made up of 14 amino acids. The V gene end was trimmed by 4 bases and the J gene end by 7 bases; junction bases not matched to a gene: 7. CDR3 sequence reads: CASSSGTGWYEAFF. Here the CDR3 DNA reads TGTGCCAGCAGTTCCGGGACAGGGTGGTATGAAGCTTTCTTT.

The V call is TRBV3-1, the J call TRBJ2-5; D unresolved. CDR1 is LGHDT and CDR2 is YNNKEL in the germline V gene (reference sequence). Trimming cost V 0 bases and J 3 bases, with 11 bases left between them. The CDR3 length is 15 residues. The CDR3 DNA follows: TGTGCCAGCAGCCAAGATCGCGTCACGGAAGAGACCCAGTACTTC. Amino acids: CASSQDRVTEETQYF.

This clonotype was seen only a few times. The chain joins TRBV12-3 or TRBV12-4 to TRBJ2-1; D gene unclear. V was shortened by 5 bases and J by 12 bases, with 11 bases between the two germline ends. This CDR3 is built from 11 residues. Written as DNA, the CDR3 is TGTGCCAGCAGTGTAGGACCCGGGCAGTTCTTC. Translated, it gives CASSVGPGQFF.

This clonotype was found a few times. The chain carries TRBV12-5 and TRBJ2-1; tentatively, D is TRBD1 (7 bases). With 6 bases removed from V and 8 bases from J, the gap between germline ends came to 14 bases. This CDR3 spans 13 amino acids. The germline gives CDR1 LGHNT, CDR2 FRNRAP. The CDR3 DNA follows: TGTGCTAGTGGACGGGCCAGGGGGGATGAGCAGTTCTTC. Protein sequence: CASGRARGDEQFF.

This clonotype occurred a few times. The chain uses TRBV7-2 and TRBJ2-7, with a possible D match to TRBD2 (6 bases). This CDR3 is built from 13 residues. CDR1 and CDR2 (germline): SGHTA, FQGNSA. CDR3: CASLRDFPYEQYF. CDR3 sequence (DNA): TGTGCGAGCCTCCGGGACTTTCCCTACGAGCAGTACTTC.

The chain recombines TRBV7-2 with TRBJ2-3; possibly TRBD2 for D (5 bases). V shed 5 bases and J shed 2 bases, with 20 bases lying between them. Germline loops: CDR1 SGHTA, CDR2 FQGNSA. This CDR3 is 17 amino acids long. The CDR3 DNA is TGTGCCAGCAGCCCTTGGGTAGGGAGACTACTCACAGATACGCAGTATTTT. Translated, it gives CASSPWVGRLLTDTQYF.

This clonotype has just a few counts. The chain employs TRBV9 and TRBJ2-3, with D possibly being TRBD1 (5 bases). From germline, CDR1 is SGDLS and CDR2 YYNGEE. This CDR3 has 16 amino acids. V was clipped by 2 bases and J by 0 bases, with 13 bases between them. The CDR3, as DNA: TGTGCCAGCAGCGTCGAAGGACACACTAGCACAGATACGCAGTATTTT. This translates into CASSVEGHTSTDTQYF.

The V gene is TRBV9, the J gene TRBJ2-3; 12 nucleotides match TRBD2. Germline CDR1 reads SGDLS; CDR2 reads YYNGEE. The CDR3 length is 16 residues. With V trimmed by 1 base and J by 2 bases, 2 bases remained unmatched. This CDR3 reads CASSVTSGGFTDTQYF. CDR3 in DNA: TGTGCCAGCAGCGTAACTAGCGGGGGGTTCACAGATACGCAGTATTTT.

The table lists this clonotype with a few counts. The V gene is TRBV5-1, the J gene TRBJ2-1; 7 nucleotides align to TRBD2. The V gene's germline CDR1 is SGHRS and CDR2 YFSETQ. This CDR3 is built from 15 residues. V shed 4 bases and J 2 bases; nucleotides not matched to a gene: 6. CDR3 bases: TGCGCCAGCAGCCTTAGCGGGTTTACCTACAATGAGCAGTTCTTC. Translated, it gives CASSLSGFTYNEQFF.

This chain joins TRBV27 and TRBJ2-7; 9 bases are a match to TRBD1. The CDR3 sequence is 14 residues long. V shed 6 bases, J shed 5 bases, and the junction held 8 bases outside the gene matches. Germline-derived CDR1 and CDR2 are MNHEY and SMNVEV (reference sequence). The CDR3 DNA reads as TGTGCCAGCAGCCCCGGGACAGGGTTTAACGAGCAGTACTTC. Encoded protein: CASSPGTGFNEQYF.

This clonotype was counted only a few times. The CDR3 region has the DNA TGTGCCAGCAGCCACATCCCCAGGGGCCAAGAGACCCAGTACTTC. As protein: CASSHIPRGQETQYF. This rearrangement joins TRBV3-1 to TRBJ2-5; possible D gene TRBD1, 6 bases. The germline V gene has CDR1 LGHDT and CDR2 YNNKEL (reference sequence). This CDR3 has 15 residues. Deletions cut 3 bases from V and 1 base from J, with 12 bases between.

The V and J genes are TRBV29-1 and TRBJ2-5; D may match TRBD1 or TRBD2 (5 bases each). Germline V CDR1 and CDR2: SQVTM, ANQGSEA. V dropped 4 bases and J dropped 5 bases, with 14 bases sitting between them. This CDR3 contains 13 residues. CDR3 in DNA: TGCAGCGTTGGATCCAGGGACGGGGAGACCCAGTACTTC. Translated, it gives CSVGSRDGETQYF.

This clonotype was seen at least ten times. The chain combines TRBV29-1 with TRBJ1-1; weak D call: TRBD1 (5 bases). The CDR3 spans 11 residues. Trimming removed 4 bases from V and 3 bases from J, with 6 bases in between. Germline assignment: CDR1 SQVTM and CDR2 ANQGSEA. The CDR3, as DNA: TGCAGCGTTGGGGGGGACACTGAAGCTTTCTTT. Its translation is CSVGGDTEAFF. Full variable domain (remainder filled in from reference TRBV29-1 and TRBJ1-1): SAVISQKPSRDICQRGTSLTIQCQVDSQVTMMFWYRQQPGQSLTLIATANQGSEATYESGFVIDKFPISRPNLTFSTLTVSNMSPEDSSIYLCSVGGDTEAFFGQGTRLTVV.

V and J are TRBV12-3 or TRBV12-4 and TRBJ2-1, with 12 bases identical to TRBD2. The junction had 6 bases not matched to a gene; V was cut back by 5 bases and J by 7 bases. The CDR3 consists of 15 residues. The DNA for the CDR3 is TGTGCCAGCAGTCAAACTAGCGGGAGGACGAATGAGCAGTTCTTC. This encodes CASSQTSGRTNEQFF.

Sample share makes this clonotype medium-sized. The chain is built from TRBV24-1 and TRBJ1-5, with D hard to call. Trimming shortened V by 7 bases and J by 3 bases, and 15 bases separated the two germline ends. Per germline, CDR1 KGHDR and CDR2 SFDVKD. The CDR3 loop spans 15 amino acids. The CDR3, as DNA: TGTGCCACCAGCAGGATTGGAGGGAACAATCAGCCCCAGCATTTT. Translation: CATSRIGGNNQPQHF.